These T cell receptor beta chains were read from a single sample in a study of molecular identifiers for immune sequencing clone quantification. Each CDR3 protein is one row after TCRdb ran MiXCR on the PCR reads. The profile shows tens of thousands of distinct CDR3 sequences, 20% to 25% of them singletons. Specimen: naive CD8+ T cells from blood, with Jurkat cell RNA spiked in. Receptor source: a human donor in good health. Some libraries in this study had Jurkat cell RNA spiked in. Both conserved end residues are part of each CDR3. A D gene is named only where the DNA matches it firmly. Only part of the rows carry a size: once, few, many, or a class if the clone is expanded.

cdr3_nt,cdr3_aa,d_call,j_call,v_call,clone_size
TGCAGCGTTACGACAGAGATGAACACTGAAGCTTTCTTT,CSVTTEMNTEAFF,.,TRBJ1-1,TRBV29-1,few
TGTGCCAGCACGGGGAGTATTTCCTACAAGCAGTACTTC,CASTGSISYKQYF,.,TRBJ2-7,TRBV28,.
TGCAGTGCTAGAGGATCCTGGCTAGCGGAAGCCTACGAGCAGTACTTC,CSARGSWLAEAYEQYF,TRBD2,TRBJ2-7,TRBV20-1,many
TGTGCCAGCAGATCCCTAGCGGGAGGCAGCACAGATACGCAGTATTTT,CASRSLAGGSTDTQYF,TRBD2,TRBJ2-3,TRBV5-4,many
TGTGCCAGCAGCGATGACAGGGGTTTAGGAGGGGCCAACGTCCTGACTTTC,CASSDDRGLGGANVLTF,TRBD1,TRBJ2-6,TRBV9,.
TGTGCCACCAGTGTTTACAGGACAGGGATGAACACTGAAGCTTTCTTT,CATSVYRTGMNTEAFF,TRBD1,TRBJ1-1,TRBV24-1,many
TGTGCCAGCAGCAAGGGAGGGGGCAAAGAAAAACTGTTTTTT,CASSKGGGKEKLFF,.,TRBJ1-4,TRBV21-1,many
TGTGCCAGTAGTATGGGTAGCGGGGACTACTACGAGCAGTACTTC,CASSMGSGDYYEQYF,TRBD2,TRBJ2-7,TRBV19,few
TGTGCCAGAGGGACAAGGCGACAGCCCCAGCATTTT,CARGTRRQPQHF,.,TRBJ1-5,TRBV19,.
TGCAGTGCTAGCCTCGACAGAACCACCGGGGAGCTGTTTTTT,CSASLDRTTGELFF,.,TRBJ2-2,TRBV20-1,many
TGTGCCAGCAGTACGGGACTCTCCACCTACGAGCAGTACTTC,CASSTGLSTYEQYF,.,TRBJ2-7,TRBV27,few
TGTGCCAGCAGCAACGACCCGGGCACTGAAGCTTTCTTT,CASSNDPGTEAFF,.,TRBJ1-1,TRBV11-3,.
TGTGCCAGCAGTCCTCAGGAAGACCCCACAGATACGCAGTATTTT,CASSPQEDPTDTQYF,.,TRBJ2-3,TRBV28,many
TGCGCCAGCAGCCGACAAAAAGGGACGATGGAAAAACTGTTTTTT,CASSRQKGTMEKLFF,.,TRBJ1-4,TRBV4-1,many
TGCAGCGTTGAAGGGGGCAGGGCGACAGATACGCAGTATTTT,CSVEGGRATDTQYF,.,TRBJ2-3,TRBV29-1,few
TGTGCCAGCAGTTCTGAAGGGAGATACACTGAAGCTTTCTTT,CASSSEGRYTEAFF,.,TRBJ1-1,TRBV6-6,many
TGCGCCAGCAGCCGAACTCCCCCGGGACGGTCCTACGAGCAGTACTTC,CASSRTPPGRSYEQYF,.,TRBJ2-7,TRBV4-1,.
TGTGCCAGCAGTTCCCGACTAGAATCCGGGGAGCTGTTTTTT,CASSSRLESGELFF,.,TRBJ2-2,TRBV6-5,.
TGTGCCAGCAGCGATAGCGGGGGCTCCTACAATGAGCAGTTCTTC,CASSDSGGSYNEQFF,TRBD2,TRBJ2-1,TRBV11-2,.
TGCAGTGCGAGGACTAGCGGGAGGTACAATGAGCAGTTCTTC,CSARTSGRYNEQFF,TRBD2,TRBJ2-1,TRBV20-1,few
TGCAGTGCTAGATTCCGGGACAGAGGACAGCCCCAGCATTTT,CSARFRDRGQPQHF,TRBD1,TRBJ1-5,TRBV20-1,many
TGCGCCAGCAGCCAAGGTAGTGGCAATCAGCCCCAGCATTTT,CASSQGSGNQPQHF,.,TRBJ1-5,TRBV4-1,many
TGTGCCAGCAGCCGGGCGAAGGGGGCCCTGGGTGAAAAACTGTTTTTT,CASSRAKGALGEKLFF,TRBD1,TRBJ1-4,TRBV2,many
TGCGCCAGCAGCCTCGGACTAGCGGGTGGAGAGACCCAGTACTTC,CASSLGLAGGETQYF,TRBD2,TRBJ2-5,TRBV4-3,many
TGTGCCAGCTCTTTCCCTACAGGGGACGGGGGCCAAGAGACCCAGTACTTC,CASSFPTGDGGQETQYF,.,TRBJ2-5,TRBV2,many
TGTGCCAGCAGCGGACACGGGGCGGCTAATGAAAAACTGTTTTTT,CASSGHGAANEKLFF,.,TRBJ1-4,TRBV9,few
TGTGCCAGCAGTCCATCAGGATATAGCAATCAGCCCCAGCATTTT,CASSPSGYSNQPQHF,.,TRBJ1-5,TRBV27,many
TGTGCCAGCAGCCTCGTAGAGAGACTAGCGGGGGGCTCTCTCTCTTACAATGAGCAGTTCTTC,CASSLVERLAGGSLSYNEQFF,TRBD2,TRBJ2-1,TRBV7-6,.
TGTGCCGGCGGGGACAGGGTTGGCACTGAAGCTTTCTTT,CAGGDRVGTEAFF,TRBD1,TRBJ1-1,TRBV2,.
TGTGCCAGCAGCCCCCCTAGTCAGGGCCAAGAGACCCAGTACTTC,CASSPPSQGQETQYF,.,TRBJ2-5,TRBV9,many
TGTGCCAGCAGTTACGAGAAGGGGGCCCCAGATACGCAGTATTTT,CASSYEKGAPDTQYF,TRBD1,TRBJ2-3,TRBV6-5,many
TGTGCCAGCAGCTTAAACCCGGGAACCCAAGAGACCCAGTACTTC,CASSLNPGTQETQYF,.,TRBJ2-5,TRBV7-6,.
TGTGCCAGCTCCCGAAAGAGGGAGAGACTAATCGCAGATACGCAGTATTTT,CASSRKRERLIADTQYF,.,TRBJ2-3,TRBV18,many
TGTGCCAGCGGAAATACTGGGGACACTGAAGCTTTCTTT,CASGNTGDTEAFF,.,TRBJ1-1,TRBV9,many
TGCGCCTGCAGCCAACCCACGGACAGCAAAGAGACCCAGTACTTC,CACSQPTDSKETQYF,.,TRBJ2-5,TRBV4-1,.
TGTGCCAGCAGCCTAGCGGGGGGGCGAGAGACCCAGTACTTC,CASSLAGGRETQYF,TRBD2,TRBJ2-5,TRBV5-4,.
TGTGCCAGCAGTCCGGGCGTGCAGGGGGCCGTTCGTGGCTACACCTTC,CASSPGVQGAVRGYTF,TRBD1,TRBJ1-2,TRBV27,.
TGTGCCAGCAGCCTCTCCCCCCTGACAGGGGGCGGCGGGACTGAAGCTTTCTTT,CASSLSPLTGGGGTEAFF,TRBD1,TRBJ1-1,TRBV9,many
TGTGCCACCAGCAGAGAGGAACTAGGCGGGAGGGCCTACAATGAGCAGTTCTTC,CATSREELGGRAYNEQFF,TRBD2,TRBJ2-1,TRBV15,.